This T cell receptor beta chain came from a study of blood T cell repertoires in COVID-19. Study context: Some COVID-19 samples were acute and others convalescent; all came from the United States, Italy and Spain.

The germline V gene has CDR1 LNHDA and CDR2 SQIVND (reference sequence). The CDR3 runs 14 residues. V trimming: 4 bases; J trimming: 6 bases; junction bases outside the gene matches: 8. Measured with immunoSEQ multiplex PCR; TCRdb has only the in-frame clones, and not every one. The sample holds under 300,000 clones, roughly 85% seen once. Sequences were obtained from peripheral blood. The chain is built from TRBV19 and TRBJ2-7; 8 bases agree with TRBD1. The sequence was collected from a man aged 30 to 45 who had recovered from COVID-19. The chain's CDR3 is CASSRGQAFLEQYF. The CDR3 DNA sequence: TGTGCCAGTAGTAGGGGACAGGCATTCCTCGAGCAGTACTTC.